Each of the 29 T cell receptor beta chains below was sequenced from the same sample in a study of blood T cell repertoires in COVID-19. Only in-frame clones appear in the TCRdb table, and some are missing; sequencing was by immunoSEQ multiplex PCR. Here the sample spans 410,000 or so clones, around 91% being singletons. Source material: peripheral blood. These receptors came from a woman aged 40-49 years with COVID-19, enrolled during active disease.

The chain couples TRBV19 to TRBJ1-1; D call uncertain. Germline V lookup: CDR1 LNHDA, CDR2 SQIVND (reference sequence). The CDR3 loop spans 12 amino acids. Trimming removed 4 bases from V and 11 bases from J, with 14 bases in between. CDR3 bases: TGTGCCAGTAGTACCCCGGCCTGGCGGGCTTTCTTT. It yields the protein CASSTPAWRAFF.

The chain carries TRBV6-4 and TRBJ2-2; 8 bases agree with TRBD1. The length of the CDR3 is 14 residues. V lost 6 bases and J lost 6; bases outside the gene matches: 6. Germline V gene lookup returns CDR1 MRHNA and CDR2 SNTAGT. The DNA for the CDR3 is TGTGCCAGCAGAGATGACAGGGGCGCCGGGGAGCTGTTTTTT. Residues: CASRDDRGAGELFF.

The rearrangement uses TRBV18 and TRBJ1-2, with D perhaps TRBD1 (6 bases). Trimming left V 0 bases short and J 2 bases short, with 10 bases between. The germline V gene has CDR1 KGHSH and CDR2 LQKENI. The CDR3 is made up of 15 amino acids. CDR3 region: CASSPPSRGNYGYTF. The CDR3 DNA reads as TGTGCCAGCTCACCACCGTCCAGGGGCAACTATGGCTACACCTTC.

The gene calls are TRBV5-1 and TRBJ1-1; D gene uncertain. The CDR3 contains 13 residues. Germline CDR1 reads SGHRS; CDR2 reads YFSETQ. V was clipped by 1 base and J by 1 base, with 5 bases between them. Here the CDR3 reads CASSLTANTEAFF. In DNA, the CDR3 is TGCGCCAGCAGCTTGACAGCGAACACTGAAGCTTTCTTT.

This chain uses TRBV2 with TRBJ2-3, with D perhaps TRBD2 (5 bases). From germline, CDR1 is SNHLY and CDR2 FYNNEI. Between the trimmed V and J ends, which lost 5 bases and 4 bases, there was a span of 16 bases. There are 15 residues in the CDR3. The CDR3 region is CASSSPSGPSDTQYF. The CDR3 DNA is TGTGCCAGCAGTTCCCCCAGCGGACCTTCAGATACGCAGTATTTT.

This clone has a count of ten or more. V usage is TRBV7-2 and J usage is TRBJ1-1; 7 bases line up with TRBD1. Per the germline V gene, CDR1 is SGHTA and CDR2 is FQGNSA. The CDR3 length is 15 residues. With 3 bases clipped from V and 8 bases from J, the junction kept 12 bases outside the gene matches. CDR3 region: CASSFWGQPEKEAFF. The CDR3 DNA reads as TGTGCCAGCAGCTTCTGGGGACAGCCCGAAAAGGAAGCTTTCTTT.

V and J are TRBV5-1 and TRBJ1-1; the match to TRBD1 covers 8 bases. V shed 3 bases, J shed 11 bases, and the junction held 12 bases outside the gene matches. Germline CDR1 is SGHRS and CDR2 is YFSETQ. This CDR3 region has 14 residues. Here the CDR3 reads CASSSQTGDGAAFF. The CDR3 coding sequence is TGCGCCAGCAGCTCACAGACAGGGGACGGGGCGGCTTTCTTT.

V usage is TRBV5-8 and J usage is TRBJ2-2; 7 bases map to TRBD1. The J segment lost 4 bases and the V segment lost 3 bases, leaving 3 bases of the junction unmatched. Per germline, CDR1 SGHTS and CDR2 YDEGEE. The CDR3 consists of 14 residues. The CDR3 region is CASSWGTATGELFF. In DNA, the CDR3 is TGTGCCAGCAGCTGGGGGACAGCCACCGGGGAGCTGTTTTTT.

This clone was counted a few times. The chain couples TRBV27 to TRBJ2-1; 8 bases are a match to TRBD1. Germline V gene lookup returns CDR1 MNHEY and CDR2 SMNVEV (reference sequence). The CDR3 length is 14 residues. J was trimmed by 9 bases and V by 3 bases; bases with no gene match: 7. CDR3 in amino acids: CASSFATTGVEQFF. CDR3 DNA sequence: TGTGCCAGCAGTTTTGCAACGACAGGGGTTGAGCAGTTCTTC.

This chain uses TRBV12-5 with TRBJ2-3, with 7 bases fitting TRBD2. The junction had 7 bases not matched to a gene; V was cut back by 7 bases and J by 3 bases. Germline CDR1 reads LGHNT; CDR2 reads FRNRAP. CDR3 length equals 14 residues. Here the CDR3 reads CASAPGSGTDTQYF. The CDR3 bases are TGTGCTAGTGCCCCGGGTAGCGGGACAGATACGCAGTATTTT. Supplemented by reference TRBV12-5 and TRBJ2-3, the full variable domain reads DARVTQTPRHKVTEMGQEVTMRCQPILGHNTVFWYRQTMMQGLELLAYFRNRAPLDDSGMPKDRFSAEMPDATLATLKIQPSEPRDSAVYFCASAPGSGTDTQYFGPGTRLTVL.

CDR3 region: CASSLGGRANTQYF. The CDR3 DNA reads as TGTGCCAGCAGCTTGGGCGGGAGGGCAAATACGCAGTATTTT. This chain uses TRBV5-4 with TRBJ2-3; TRBD2 matches at 9 bases. The CDR3 runs 14 residues. Germline values: CDR1 SGHNT, CDR2 YYREEE (reference sequence). J was trimmed by 7 bases and V by 0 bases; bases with no gene match: 3.

Turning to this clone: A junction boundary mismatches the germline segment, possibly from a read error. The chain employs TRBV5-6 and TRBJ1-5, with a possible D match to TRBD1 (5 bases). CDR1 is SGHDT, CDR2 YYEEEE, per germline. The CDR3 totals 14 residues. The CDR3 DNA reads as TGTGCCAGCAGCTTTCAAGGGGTTAATCGGCCCCAGCATTTT. Protein product: CASSFQGVNRPQHF.

The CDR3 spells CASSRGGNTIYF. The CDR3, as DNA: TGTGCCAGCAGCCGCGGTGGAAACACCATATATTTT. The J gene is TRBJ1-3, the V gene TRBV6-6; unclear D gene. The germline CDR1 and CDR2 sequences are MNHNY and SVGAGI (reference sequence). Trimming removed 6 bases at V and 3 bases at J, with 6 bases between. The CDR3 is 12 amino acids.

V is TRBV28 and J is TRBJ2-7; perhaps TRBD1 as D (6 bases). Per germline, CDR1 MDHEN and CDR2 SYDVKM. V lost 8 bases, J lost 4 bases, and 21 bases lay in between. This CDR3 has 15 residues. This chain's CDR3 is CASLKPQGIRYEQYF. The CDR3 coding sequence is TGTGCCAGCCTAAAACCACAGGGTATCAGGTACGAGCAGTACTTC. Using reference TRBV28 and TRBJ2-7 for the parts outside the CDR3, the full variable domain is DVKVTQSSRYLVKRTGEKVFLECVQDMDHENMFWYRQDPGLGLRLIYFSYDVKMKEKGDIPEGYSVSREKKERFSLILESASTNQTSMYLCASLKPQGIRYEQYFGPGTRLTVT.

The chain couples TRBV15 to TRBJ1-1; no clear D. Germline lookup yields CDR1 LNHNV and CDR2 YYDKDF (reference sequence). The CDR3 sequence is 13 residues long. V lost 5 bases, J lost 1 base, and 8 bases lay in between. The CDR3 coding sequence is TGTGCCACCAGCCTCGTCCCGAACACTGAAGCTTTCTTT. It specifies CATSLVPNTEAFF.

The chain uses TRBV29-1 and TRBJ1-3, with 8 bases lining up with TRBD1. The V gene end was trimmed by 7 bases and the J gene end by 9 bases; junction bases not matched to a gene: 8. The CDR3 is 12 residues long. Germline assignment: CDR1 SQVTM and CDR2 ANQGSEA. The CDR3 sequence is CSAGQGSSTIYF. DNA for the CDR3: TGCAGCGCCGGACAGGGATCGAGCACCATATATTTT.

V gene TRBV27 combines with J gene TRBJ1-2; D may be TRBD1 (5 bases). There are 16 residues in the CDR3. Germline CDR1 MNHEY, CDR2 SMNVEV (reference sequence). Trimming removed 0 bases at V and 2 bases at J, with 13 bases between. The CDR3 DNA follows: TGTGCCAGCAGTTTATCGTTCGGGGGGGGAAACTATGGCTACACCTTC. Protein sequence: CASSLSFGGGNYGYTF.

The chain joins TRBV27 to TRBJ2-7; tentatively, D is TRBD1 (5 bases). The germline V gene has CDR1 MNHEY and CDR2 SMNVEV (reference sequence). This CDR3 has 15 amino acids. Trimming pared 2 bases from V and 6 bases from J, leaving 17 bases between. Here the CDR3 reads CASSLGQGRVGEQYF. DNA for the CDR3: TGTGCCAGCAGTTTAGGGCAGGGAAGGGTCGGCGAGCAGTACTTC.

Note on this clone: An end of the junction differs from the germline gene, which may be a read error. CDR3 amino acids: CASSQALRGQPTIEKLFF. The CDR3 nucleotides are TGTGCCAGCAGCCAAGCTTTAAGGGGCCAGCCAACTATAGAAAAGCTGTTTTTT. The chain employs TRBV3-1 (or the pseudogene TRBV3-2) and TRBJ1-4, with D possibly matching TRBD1 (5 bases). This CDR3 region has 18 residues. The germline gives CDR1 LGHDT, CDR2 YNNKEL (reference sequence).

DNA of the CDR3: TGTGCCAGTAGTTTTTCCGGGACTCGCGGAAATCAGCCCCAGCATTTT. Translating gives CASSFSGTRGNQPQHF. V is TRBV19 and J is TRBJ1-5, with D possibly TRBD1 on 5 matching bases. Looked up from germline, CDR1 is LNHDA and CDR2 is SQIVND (reference sequence). The CDR3 spans 16 residues. Trimming shortened V by 5 bases and J by 4 bases, and 18 bases separated the two germline ends.

This sequence joins TRBV27 and TRBJ2-1; 15 bases map to TRBD2. CDR3 length: 21 amino acids. V trimming: 5 bases; J trimming: 9 bases; junction bases outside the gene matches: 23. Per the germline V gene, CDR1 is MNHEY and CDR2 is SMNVEV (reference sequence). CDR3 DNA: TGTGCCAGCAGTAAACGAACCGGACTAGCGGGAGGGCCGAAATCTAGGGGTGAGCAGTTCTTC. This encodes CASSKRTGLAGGPKSRGEQFF.

The sample holds one count of this clone. The rearrangement links TRBV30 to TRBJ1-1, with D uncertain. CDR1 is GTSNPN, CDR2 SVGIG, per germline (reference sequence). The CDR3 is made up of 14 amino acids. Deletions cut 5 bases from V and 10 bases from J, with 23 bases between. CDR3: CAWVGLGGLMGAFF. The CDR3 bases are TGTGCCTGGGTCGGCTTGGGAGGATTGATGGGAGCTTTCTTT.

CDR3 sequence reads: CASSQFGQGSSYNEQFF. The CDR3 DNA is TGCGCCAGCAGCCAATTTGGACAGGGATCCTCCTACAATGAGCAGTTCTTC. The J gene is TRBJ2-1, the V gene TRBV4-3; 8 positions agree with TRBD1. Trimming took 2 bases from V and 0 from J; bases not matched to a gene: 6. The CDR3 is 17 residues long. Per germline, CDR1 LGHNA and CDR2 YSLEER.

In DNA form, the CDR3 reads TGTGCCAGCAATTCCCAGCGGGGGATCTCTGGGGCCAACGTCCTGACTTTC. Protein: CASNSQRGISGANVLTF. The rearrangement joins TRBV2 to TRBJ2-6, with 8 bases matching TRBD2. The CDR3 sequence is 17 residues long. Germline trimming cut 7 bases from V and 0 bases from J; bases unmatched to any gene: 8. CDR1 SNHLY and CDR2 FYNNEI come from the germline V gene.

This chain joins TRBV27 and TRBJ2-1; 7 nucleotides align to TRBD1. The V gene end was trimmed by 1 base and the J gene end by 4 bases; junction bases not matched to a gene: 7. The germline V gene has CDR1 MNHEY and CDR2 SMNVEV (reference sequence). The CDR3 totals 16 residues. CDR3 in DNA: TGTGCCAGCAGTTTATTTACAGGGGCGTTGTACAATGAGCAGTTCTTC. The encoded protein is CASSLFTGALYNEQFF.

This rearrangement joins TRBV25-1 to TRBJ2-5, with unresolved D. Deletions cut 6 bases from V and 0 bases from J, with 5 bases between. The CDR3 covers 12 residues. The germline V gene encodes CDR1 MGHDK and CDR2 SYGVNS. CDR3 DNA sequence: TGTGCCAGCAGGGCCAACCAAGAGACCCAGTACTTC. Protein: CASRANQETQYF.

The V call is TRBV6-2 or TRBV6-3, the J call TRBJ1-2; TRBD1 might be the D (6 bases). CDR1 and CDR2 (germline): MNHEY, SVGEGT. V lost 4 bases, J lost 3 bases, and 21 bases lay in between. This CDR3 is built from 17 residues. DNA for the CDR3: TGTGCCAGCAGTTCCGGCCTTCCAGGGGTAAACCACTATGGCTACACCTTC. Encoded protein: CASSSGLPGVNHYGYTF.

In regard to this clone: The sample carries other DNA sequences with the same CDR3. This rearrangement joins TRBV27 to TRBJ1-2, with D perhaps matching TRBD1 (6 bases). Germline V gene data show CDR1 as MNHEY and CDR2 as SMNVEV (reference sequence). The CDR3 spans 13 residues. The V gene lost 5 bases and the J gene lost 8 bases, with 15 bases spanning the gap. DNA for the CDR3: TGTGCCAGCAGTACTACAGGGTTGGAGGGCTACACCTTC. Residues: CASSTTGLEGYTF.

J is TRBJ1-1 and V is TRBV28; 7 positions match TRBD1. With 8 bases clipped from V and 11 bases from J, the junction kept 14 bases outside the gene matches. The germline CDR1 and CDR2 sequences are MDHEN and SYDVKM. CDR3 length: 13 amino acids. The CDR3 protein is CASGTTGLVRAFF. DNA for the CDR3: TGTGCCAGCGGGACGACAGGGTTAGTAAGGGCTTTCTTT.